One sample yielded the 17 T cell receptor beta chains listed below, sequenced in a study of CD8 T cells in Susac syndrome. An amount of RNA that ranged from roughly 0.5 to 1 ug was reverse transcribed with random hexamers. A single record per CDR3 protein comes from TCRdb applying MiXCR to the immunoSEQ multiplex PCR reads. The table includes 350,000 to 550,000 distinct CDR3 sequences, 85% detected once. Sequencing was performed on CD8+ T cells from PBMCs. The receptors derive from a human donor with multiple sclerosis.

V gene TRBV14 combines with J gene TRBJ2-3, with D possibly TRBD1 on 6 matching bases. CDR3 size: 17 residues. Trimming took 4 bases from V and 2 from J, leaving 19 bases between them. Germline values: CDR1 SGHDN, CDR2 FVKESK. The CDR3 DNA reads TGTGCCAGCAGCCTGATTCCCGGGGACACTTCCACAGATACGCAGTATTTT. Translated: CASSLIPGDTSTDTQYF.

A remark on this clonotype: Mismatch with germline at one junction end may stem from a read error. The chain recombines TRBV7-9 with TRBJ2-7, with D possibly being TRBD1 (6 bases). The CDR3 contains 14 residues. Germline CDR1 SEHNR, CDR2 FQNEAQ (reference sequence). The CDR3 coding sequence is TGTGCCAGCAGCTCTTACGGAGCAGGGGTCCGTCGGGACTTC. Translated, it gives CASSSYGAGVRRDF.

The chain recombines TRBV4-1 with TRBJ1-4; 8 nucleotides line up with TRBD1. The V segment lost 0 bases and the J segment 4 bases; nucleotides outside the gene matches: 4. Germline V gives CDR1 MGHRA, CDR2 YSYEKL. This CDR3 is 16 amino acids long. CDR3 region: CASSQDPGGGNEKLFF. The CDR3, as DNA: TGCGCCAGCAGCCAAGACCCAGGGGGCGGTAATGAAAAACTGTTTTTT.

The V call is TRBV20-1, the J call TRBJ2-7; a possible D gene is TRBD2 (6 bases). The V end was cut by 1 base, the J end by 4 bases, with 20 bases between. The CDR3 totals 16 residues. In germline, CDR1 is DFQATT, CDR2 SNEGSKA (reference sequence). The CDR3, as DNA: TGCAGTGCTAGAGTGCAACCGGGACTTCCAAGTTACGAGCAGTACTTC. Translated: CSARVQPGLPSYEQYF.

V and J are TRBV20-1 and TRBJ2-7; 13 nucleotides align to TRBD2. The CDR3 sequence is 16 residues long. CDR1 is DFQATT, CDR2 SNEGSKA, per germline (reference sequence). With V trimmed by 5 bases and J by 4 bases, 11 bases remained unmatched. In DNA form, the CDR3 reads TGCAGTGCTCATTCAAGACTAGCGGGAGGTCCTTACGAGCAGTACTTC. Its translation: CSAHSRLAGGPYEQYF.

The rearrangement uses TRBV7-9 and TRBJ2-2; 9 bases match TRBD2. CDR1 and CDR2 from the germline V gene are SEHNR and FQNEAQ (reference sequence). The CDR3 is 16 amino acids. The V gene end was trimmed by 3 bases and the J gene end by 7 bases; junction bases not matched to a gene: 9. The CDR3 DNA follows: TGTGCCAGCAGCTTTTGGACTAGCGAGTTGGGCGGGGAGCTGTTTTTT. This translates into CASSFWTSELGGELFF.

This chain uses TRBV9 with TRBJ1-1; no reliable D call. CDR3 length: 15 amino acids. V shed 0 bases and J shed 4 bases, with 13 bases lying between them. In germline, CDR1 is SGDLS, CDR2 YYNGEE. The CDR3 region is CASSVVGEGGTEAFF. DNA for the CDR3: TGTGCCAGCAGCGTAGTTGGGGAGGGCGGCACTGAAGCTTTCTTT.

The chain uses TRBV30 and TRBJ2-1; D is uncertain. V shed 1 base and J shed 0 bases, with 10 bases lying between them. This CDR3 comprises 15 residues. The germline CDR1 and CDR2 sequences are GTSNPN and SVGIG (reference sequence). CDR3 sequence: CAWSEVANSYNEQFF. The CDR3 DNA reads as TGTGCCTGGAGTGAGGTAGCCAACTCCTACAATGAGCAGTTCTTC.

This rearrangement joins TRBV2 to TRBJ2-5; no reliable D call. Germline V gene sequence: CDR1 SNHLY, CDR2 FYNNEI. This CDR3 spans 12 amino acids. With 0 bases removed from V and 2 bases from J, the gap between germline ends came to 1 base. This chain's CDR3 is CASSEAQETQYF. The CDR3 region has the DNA TGTGCCAGCAGTGAAGCACAAGAGACCCAGTACTTC.

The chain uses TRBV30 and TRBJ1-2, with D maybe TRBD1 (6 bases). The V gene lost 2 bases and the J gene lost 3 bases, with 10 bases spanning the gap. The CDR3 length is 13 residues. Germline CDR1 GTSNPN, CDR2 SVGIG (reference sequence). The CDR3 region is CAWSMDSYYGYTF. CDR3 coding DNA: TGTGCCTGGAGTATGGACAGCTACTATGGCTACACCTTC.

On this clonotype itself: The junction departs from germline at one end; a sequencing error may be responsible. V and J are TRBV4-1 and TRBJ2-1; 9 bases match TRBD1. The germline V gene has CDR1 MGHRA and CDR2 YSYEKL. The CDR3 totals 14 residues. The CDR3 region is CASSPGQGHNEQFF. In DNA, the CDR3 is TGTGCCAGCAGTCCGGGACAGGGCCACAATGAGCAGTTCTTC.

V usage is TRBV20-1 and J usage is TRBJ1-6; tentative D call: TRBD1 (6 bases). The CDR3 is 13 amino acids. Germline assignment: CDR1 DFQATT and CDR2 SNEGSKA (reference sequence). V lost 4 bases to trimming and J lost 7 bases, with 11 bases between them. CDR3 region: CSAIGTLNSPLHF. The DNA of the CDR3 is TGCAGTGCTATTGGGACATTAAATTCACCCCTCCACTTT.

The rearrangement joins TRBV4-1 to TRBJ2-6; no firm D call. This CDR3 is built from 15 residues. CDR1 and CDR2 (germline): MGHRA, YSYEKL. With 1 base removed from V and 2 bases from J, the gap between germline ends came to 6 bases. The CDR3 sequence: CASSQVPPGANVLTF. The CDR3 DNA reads TGCGCCAGCAGCCAAGTGCCGCCTGGGGCCAACGTCCTGACTTTC.

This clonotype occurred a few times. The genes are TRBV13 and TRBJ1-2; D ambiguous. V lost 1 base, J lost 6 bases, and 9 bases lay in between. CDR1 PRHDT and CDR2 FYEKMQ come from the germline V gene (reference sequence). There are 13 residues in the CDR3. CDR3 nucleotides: TGTGCCAGCAGCTTAGAATGGGAGGATGGCTACACCTTC. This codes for CASSLEWEDGYTF.

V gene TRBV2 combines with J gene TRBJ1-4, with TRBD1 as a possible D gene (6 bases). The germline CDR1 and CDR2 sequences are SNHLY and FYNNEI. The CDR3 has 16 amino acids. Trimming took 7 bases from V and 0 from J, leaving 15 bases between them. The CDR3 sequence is CASNSDRSATNEKLFF. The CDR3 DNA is TGTGCCAGCAATTCGGACAGATCCGCAACTAATGAAAAACTGTTTTTT. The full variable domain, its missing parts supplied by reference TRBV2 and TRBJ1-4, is EPEVTQTPSHQVTQMGQEVILRCVPISNHLYFYWYRQILGQKVEFLVSFYNNEISEKSEIFDDQFSVERPDGSNFTLKIRSTKLEDSAMYFCASNSDRSATNEKLFFGSGTQLSVL.

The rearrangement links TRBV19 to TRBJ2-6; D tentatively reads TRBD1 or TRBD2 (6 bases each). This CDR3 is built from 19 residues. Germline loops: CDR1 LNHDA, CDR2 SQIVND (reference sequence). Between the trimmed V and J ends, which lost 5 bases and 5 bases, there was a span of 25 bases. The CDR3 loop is CASSLEGTKSQSRANVLTF. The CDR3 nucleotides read TGTGCCAGTAGTCTGGAGGGGACAAAATCACAAAGTCGGGCCAACGTCCTGACTTTC. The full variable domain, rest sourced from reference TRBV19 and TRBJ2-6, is DGGITQSPKYLFRKEGQNVTLSCEQNLNHDAMYWYRQDPGQGLRLIYYSQIVNDFQKGDIAEGYSVSREKKESFPLTVTSAQKNPTAFYLCASSLEGTKSQSRANVLTFGAGSRLTVL.

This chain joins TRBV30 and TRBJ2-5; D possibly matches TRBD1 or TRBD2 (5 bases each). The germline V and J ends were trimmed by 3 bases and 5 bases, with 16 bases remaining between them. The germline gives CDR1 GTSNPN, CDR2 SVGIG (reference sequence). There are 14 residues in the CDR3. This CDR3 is CAWSAGAIKETQYF. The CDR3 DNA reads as TGTGCCTGGAGCGCCGGGGCCATAAAGGAGACCCAGTACTTC.